Sequencing of this T cell receptor beta chain was carried out in a study of T-cell memory formation after mild COVID-19. Per the germline V gene, CDR1 is LGHDT and CDR2 is YNNKEL (reference sequence). The CDR3 spans 13 residues. The ends were cut back, 5 bases at V and 8 bases at J, with 10 bases in the middle. The TCR alpha and TCR beta cDNA libraries, bearing sample barcodes and UMIs, were generated by 5'RACE using constant-segment primers. TCRdb re-called the 5' RACE reads with MiXCR, one entry per CDR3 protein. Of tens of thousands of distinct CDR3 sequences in the sample, 9% to 9.5% are singletons; the top ten hold approximately 1.1%. This clonotype has only a few counts.

This chain links TRBV3-1 with TRBJ1-6; no reliable D call. The specimen sequenced was PBMCs or a T cell subset sorted from them (not recorded which). The clonotype originates from a man between 18 and 35 years old who had mild COVID-19 (a few samples of this study predate the infection). Cell type and time point are not known. The CDR3: CASSSQRYSPLHF. The CDR3 DNA reads TGTGCCAGCAGCTCTCAACGGTATTCACCCCTCCACTTT. Full variable domain (outside the CDR3, taken from reference TRBV3-1 and TRBJ1-6): DTAVSQTPKYLVTQMGNDKSIKCEQNLGHDTMYWYKQDSKKFLKIMFSYNNKELIINETVPNRFSPKSPDKAHLNLHINSLELGDSAVYFCASSSQRYSPLHFGNGTRLTVT.